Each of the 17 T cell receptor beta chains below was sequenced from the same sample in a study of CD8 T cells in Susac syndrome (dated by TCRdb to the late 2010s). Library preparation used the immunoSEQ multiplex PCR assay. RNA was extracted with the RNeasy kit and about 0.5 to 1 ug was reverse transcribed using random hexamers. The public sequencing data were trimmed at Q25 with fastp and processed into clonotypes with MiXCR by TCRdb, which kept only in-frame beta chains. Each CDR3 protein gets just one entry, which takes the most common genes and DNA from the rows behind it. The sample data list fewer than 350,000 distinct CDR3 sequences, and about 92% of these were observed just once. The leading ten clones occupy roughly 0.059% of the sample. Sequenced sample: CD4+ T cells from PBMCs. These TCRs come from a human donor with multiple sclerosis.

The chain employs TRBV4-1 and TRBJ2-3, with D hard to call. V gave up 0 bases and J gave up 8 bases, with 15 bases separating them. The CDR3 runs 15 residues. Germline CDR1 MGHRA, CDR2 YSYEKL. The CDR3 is CASSQETVMVVTQYF. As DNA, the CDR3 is TGCGCCAGCAGCCAAGAAACAGTTATGGTTGTTACGCAGTATTTT.

CDR3 nucleotide sequence: TGTGCCAGTAGTGTACTGGGACAGGGCGCCTACGAGCAGTACTTC. This translates into CASSVLGQGAYEQYF. This sequence joins TRBV19 and TRBJ2-7; TRBD1 matches at 9 bases. Germline assignment: CDR1 LNHDA and CDR2 SQIVND (reference sequence). The CDR3 sequence is 15 residues long. V dropped 5 bases and J dropped 2; count of bases not matched to a gene: 7. Combining the CDR3 with reference TRBV19 and TRBJ2-7 gives the whole variable domain DGGITQSPKYLFRKEGQNVTLSCEQNLNHDAMYWYRQDPGQGLRLIYYSQIVNDFQKGDIAEGYSVSREKKESFPLTVTSAQKNPTAFYLCASSVLGQGAYEQYFGPGTRLTVT.

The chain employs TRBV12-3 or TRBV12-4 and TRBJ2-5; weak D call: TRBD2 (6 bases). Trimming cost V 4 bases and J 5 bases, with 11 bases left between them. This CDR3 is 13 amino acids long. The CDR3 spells CASSSVRGETQYF. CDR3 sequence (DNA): TGTGCCAGCAGTTCCGTCCGGGGGGAGACCCAGTACTTC.

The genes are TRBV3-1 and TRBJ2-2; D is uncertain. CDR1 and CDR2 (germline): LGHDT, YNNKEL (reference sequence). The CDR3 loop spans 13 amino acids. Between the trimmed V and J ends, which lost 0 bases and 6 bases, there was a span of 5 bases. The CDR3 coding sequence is TGTGCCAGCAGCCAAGAGCTCTCCGGGGAGCTGTTTTTT. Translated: CASSQELSGELFF.

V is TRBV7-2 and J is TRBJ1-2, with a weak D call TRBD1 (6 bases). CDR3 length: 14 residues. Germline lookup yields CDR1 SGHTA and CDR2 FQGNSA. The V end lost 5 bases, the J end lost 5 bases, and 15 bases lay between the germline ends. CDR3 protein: CASSPGPRGYGYTF. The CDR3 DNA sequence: TGTGCCAGCAGCCCCGGGCCAAGGGGGTATGGCTACACCTTC.

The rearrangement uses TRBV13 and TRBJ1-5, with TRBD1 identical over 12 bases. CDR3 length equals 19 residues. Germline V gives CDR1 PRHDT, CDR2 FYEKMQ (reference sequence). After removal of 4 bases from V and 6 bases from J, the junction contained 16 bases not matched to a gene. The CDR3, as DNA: TGTGCCAGCAGCTCCCGGGACAGGGGGCGGATAGTTAGGTTTCAGCCCCAGCATTTT. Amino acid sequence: CASSSRDRGRIVRFQPQHF.

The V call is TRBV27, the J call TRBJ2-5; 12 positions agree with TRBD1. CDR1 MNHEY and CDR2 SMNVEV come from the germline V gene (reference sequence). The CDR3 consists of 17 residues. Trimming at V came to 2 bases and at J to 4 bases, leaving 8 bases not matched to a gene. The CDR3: CASSLRGQGAPPETQYF. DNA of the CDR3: TGTGCCAGCAGTTTACGGGGACAGGGGGCGCCCCCAGAGACCCAGTACTTC.

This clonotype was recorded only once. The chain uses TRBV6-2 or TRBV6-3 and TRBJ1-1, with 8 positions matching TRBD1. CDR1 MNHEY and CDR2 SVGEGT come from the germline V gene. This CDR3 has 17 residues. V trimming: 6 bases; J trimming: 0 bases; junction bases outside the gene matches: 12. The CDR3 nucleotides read TGTGCCAGCAGCCACGACAGGGGCTGGGATATGAACACTGAAGCTTTCTTT. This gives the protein CASSHDRGWDMNTEAFF.

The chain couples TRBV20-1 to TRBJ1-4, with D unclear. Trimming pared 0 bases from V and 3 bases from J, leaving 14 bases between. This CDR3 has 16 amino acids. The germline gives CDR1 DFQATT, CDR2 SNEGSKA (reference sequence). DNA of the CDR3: TGCAGTGCTAGAGATTATTTGGGCAGCCCTAATGAAAAACTGTTTTTT. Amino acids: CSARDYLGSPNEKLFF.

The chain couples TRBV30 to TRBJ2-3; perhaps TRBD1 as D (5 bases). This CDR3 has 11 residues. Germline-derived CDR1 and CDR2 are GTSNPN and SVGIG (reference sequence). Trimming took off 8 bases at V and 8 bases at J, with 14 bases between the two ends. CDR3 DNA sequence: TGTGCCGGGGCTGGGTCACGTACGCAGTATTTT. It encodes CAGAGSRTQYF.

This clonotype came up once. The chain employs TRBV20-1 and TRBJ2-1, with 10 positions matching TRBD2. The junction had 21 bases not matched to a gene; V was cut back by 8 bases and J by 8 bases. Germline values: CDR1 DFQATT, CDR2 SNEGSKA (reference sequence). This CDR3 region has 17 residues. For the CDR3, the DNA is TGCAGTTGGAGTAGTCCTCTCGGGGCTAGCGGGGGCCATGAGCAGTTCTTC. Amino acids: CSWSSPLGASGGHEQFF.

CDR3: CATSRATSGRAQSTDTQYF. CDR3 bases: TGTGCCACCAGCAGGGCGACTAGCGGGAGGGCCCAGAGCACAGATACGCAGTATTTT. This chain joins TRBV15 and TRBJ2-3; 14 bases agree with TRBD2. The V segment lost 3 bases and the J segment 0 bases; nucleotides outside the gene matches: 8. The CDR3 runs to 19 residues. CDR1 and CDR2 (germline): LNHNV, YYDKDF (reference sequence). Full variable domain (rest looked up from reference TRBV15 and TRBJ2-3): DAMVIQNPRYQVTQFGKPVTLSCSQTLNHNVMYWYQQKSSQAPKLLFHYYDKDFNNEADTPDNFQSRRPNTSFCFLDIRSPGLGDTAMYLCATSRATSGRAQSTDTQYFGPGTRLTVL.

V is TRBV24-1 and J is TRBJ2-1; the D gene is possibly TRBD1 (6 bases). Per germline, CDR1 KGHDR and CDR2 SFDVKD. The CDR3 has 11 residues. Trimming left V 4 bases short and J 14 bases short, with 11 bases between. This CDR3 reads CATSDPGEKFF. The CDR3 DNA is TGTGCCACCAGTGACCCAGGGGAGAAGTTCTTC.

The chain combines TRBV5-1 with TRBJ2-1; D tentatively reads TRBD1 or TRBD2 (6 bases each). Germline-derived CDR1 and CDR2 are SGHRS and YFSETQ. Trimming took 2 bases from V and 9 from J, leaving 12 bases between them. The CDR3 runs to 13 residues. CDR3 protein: CASSFKQGGEQFF. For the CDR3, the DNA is TGCGCCAGCAGCTTCAAACAGGGAGGTGAGCAGTTCTTC.

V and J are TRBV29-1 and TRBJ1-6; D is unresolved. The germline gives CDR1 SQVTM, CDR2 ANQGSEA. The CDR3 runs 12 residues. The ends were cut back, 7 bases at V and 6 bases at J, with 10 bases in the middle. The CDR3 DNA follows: TGCAGCGCGGGAGACTCTAATTCACCCCTCCACTTT. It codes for CSAGDSNSPLHF.

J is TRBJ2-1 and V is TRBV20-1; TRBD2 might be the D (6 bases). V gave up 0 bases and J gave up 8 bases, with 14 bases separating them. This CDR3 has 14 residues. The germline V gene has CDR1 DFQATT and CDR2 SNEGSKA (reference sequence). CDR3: CSARDGGAGYEQFF. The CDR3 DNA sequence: TGCAGTGCTAGAGATGGAGGGGCAGGATATGAGCAGTTCTTC.

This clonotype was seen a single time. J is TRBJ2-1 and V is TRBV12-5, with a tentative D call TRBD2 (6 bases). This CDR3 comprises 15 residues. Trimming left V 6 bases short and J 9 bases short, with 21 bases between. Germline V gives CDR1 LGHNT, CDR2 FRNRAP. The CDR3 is CASGPSIPGGTEQFF. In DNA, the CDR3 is TGTGCTAGTGGACCATCCATACCTGGGGGGACTGAGCAGTTCTTC. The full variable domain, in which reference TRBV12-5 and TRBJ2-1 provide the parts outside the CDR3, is DARVTQTPRHKVTEMGQEVTMRCQPILGHNTVFWYRQTMMQGLELLAYFRNRAPLDDSGMPKDRFSAEMPDATLATLKIQPSEPRDSAVYFCASGPSIPGGTEQFFGPGTRLTVL.